The 8 T cell receptor beta chains presented below share a single source sample, sequenced in a study of CD8+ T cells in alopecia areata. The treatment here: oral pan-JAK inhibitor, 5-10 mg twice daily. RNA, once extracted, was reverse transcribed into cDNA for use as the sequencing template. Generated by immunoSEQ multiplex PCR, the TCRdb table keeps only in-frame clones and is missing some. The sample records approximately 160,000 clones, approximately 57% being singletons. The sequences come from CD4+ T cells sorted from blood, collected at week 24, from a patient treated with tofacitinib. These receptors originate from a human donor with alopecia areata.

The J gene is TRBJ2-5, the V gene TRBV9; 7 bases fit TRBD2. Trimming took 7 bases from V and 3 from J; bases not matched to a gene: 12. The CDR3 is 15 residues long. CDR1 SGDLS and CDR2 YYNGEE come from the germline V gene. The DNA of the CDR3 is TGTGCCAGCGGAACCGGGGCGGGGAGGGAAGAGACCCAGTACTTC. Its translation is CASGTGAGREETQYF.

The chain couples TRBV10-3 to TRBJ2-5, with 12 bases matching TRBD1. The germline gives CDR1 ENHRY, CDR2 SYGVKD. J lost 5 bases, V lost 2 bases, and 9 bases had no gene match. This CDR3 has 17 residues. This CDR3 reads CAISEGGQGARMETQYF. CDR3 bases: TGTGCCATCAGTGAGGGGGGACAGGGGGCGCGAATGGAGACCCAGTACTTC.

This clone was detected a few times. The V and J genes are TRBV14 and TRBJ1-4; no clear D gene. Germline V gives CDR1 SGHDN, CDR2 FVKESK. There are 14 residues in the CDR3. Trimming pared 4 bases from V and 7 bases from J, leaving 13 bases between. The CDR3 loop is CASSRVAAGEKLFF. For the CDR3, the DNA is TGTGCCAGCAGCCGAGTGGCTGCGGGTGAAAAACTGTTTTTT. Together with reference TRBV14 and TRBJ1-4, the CDR3 gives the full variable domain: EAGVTQFPSHSVIEKGQTVTLRCDPISGHDNLYWYRRVMGKEIKFLLHFVKESKQDESGMPNNRFLAERTGGTYSTLKVQPAELEDSGVYFCASSRVAAGEKLFFGSGTQLSVL.

The J gene is TRBJ1-2, the V gene TRBV29-1; 7 nucleotides match TRBD1. CDR1 and CDR2 (germline): SQVTM, ANQGSEA. The CDR3 has 13 residues. The V and J ends lost 6 bases and 6 bases, in that order; junction bases with no gene match: 10. CDR3 amino acids: CSVVALTGNGYTF. CDR3 nucleotides: TGCAGCGTCGTGGCCCTGACAGGGAATGGCTACACCTTC. The full variable domain, rest sourced from reference TRBV29-1 and TRBJ1-2, is SAVISQKPSRDICQRGTSLTIQCQVDSQVTMMFWYRQQPGQSLTLIATANQGSEATYESGFVIDKFPISRPNLTFSTLTVSNMSPEDSSIYLCSVVALTGNGYTFGSGTRLTVV.

V and J are TRBV30 and TRBJ1-3; D gene uncertain. The germline V gene has CDR1 GTSNPN and CDR2 SVGIG (reference sequence). V was clipped by 4 bases and J by 4 bases, with 11 bases between them. The CDR3 consists of 13 residues. CDR3 loop: CAWIKESGNTIYF. Written as DNA, the CDR3 is TGTGCCTGGATTAAGGAGTCCGGAAACACCATATATTTT.

The chain recombines TRBV29-1 with TRBJ2-1; D ambiguous. CDR1 is SQVTM, CDR2 ANQGSEA, per germline. Deletions cut 8 bases from V and 0 bases from J, with 8 bases between. The CDR3 is made up of 12 amino acids. DNA of the CDR3: TGCAGCACCGTGAGCTCCTACAATGAGCAGTTCTTC. Protein sequence: CSTVSSYNEQFF.

This clone was observed a few times. The V gene is TRBV6-5, the J gene TRBJ1-1; possibly TRBD1 for D (6 bases). Per the germline V gene, CDR1 is MNHEY and CDR2 is SVGAGI. The CDR3 runs to 14 residues. V gave up 5 bases and J gave up 1 base, with 11 bases separating them. The CDR3 coding sequence is TGTGCCAGCAGTACCGGACAGCAGAACACTGAAGCTTTCTTT. Translated, it gives CASSTGQQNTEAFF.

On this clone itself: This sample includes further DNA sequences coding for the same CDR3. The J gene is TRBJ2-7, the V gene TRBV30, with 7 bases that match TRBD2. CDR1 and CDR2 (germline): GTSNPN, SVGIG (reference sequence). With 3 bases clipped from V and 1 base from J, the junction kept 0 bases outside the gene matches. The CDR3 loop spans 12 amino acids. The CDR3 sequence: CAWSGGSYEQYF. The CDR3, as DNA: TGTGCCTGGAGCGGGGGGTCCTACGAGCAGTACTTC.